This TCR beta chain is from a study of cytomegalovirus exposure and HLA in healthy donors. V lost 3 bases and J lost 8, with 16 bases in between. This CDR3 comprises 14 residues. CDR1 is MNHNS, CDR2 SASEGT, per germline. Study findings and constraints: Later findings reportedly placed an Asian-associated ancestry cluster below the approximately 650-donor mean for N-insertions.

This clone has only one observation. What it binds is unknown. Primers: 60 Vbeta forward and 13 Jbeta reverse. The method was immunoSEQ multiplex PCR; TCRdb's version includes in-frame clones alone and lacks a portion of them. The sample includes about 160,000 clones, 65% to 85% of them seen just once. Sample: PBMCs. The chain employs TRBV6-1 and TRBJ1-1; a weak D match, TRBD1 (6 bases). The source is a woman in her forties in good health and CMV-seropositive. The CDR3 sequence is CASSEGARPSEAFF. CDR3 nucleotides: TGTGCCAGCAGTGAGGGGGCCAGGCCCTCCGAAGCTTTCTTT.